These 15 T cell receptor beta chains were sequenced from one sample in a study of T-cell reconstitution after alpha-beta-depleted transplantation in children (dated by TCRdb to 2016 to 2017). Library construction relied on PCR. The sample was run on an Illumina HiSeq 2500. TCR libraries were prepared with molecular barcoding, using unique molecular identifiers to normalize TCRbeta repertoire quantification. TCRdb reprocessing: public reads trimmed at Q25 with fastp, clones called with MiXCR, in-frame beta chains kept. For every CDR3 protein sequence, its rows merge into one entry that carries the most common genes and DNA. This sample comprises roughly 340,000 distinct CDR3 sequences, about 17% of them detected only once. The ten most abundant clones make up approximately 38% of the sample. What the treatment or condition label conveys for this sample: allogeneic hematopoietic cell transplantation with graft depleted of TCRalphabeta T cells and CD19 B cells.

The material was PBMCs, mostly from graft donor cells, obtained 360 days after TCRalphabeta/CD19-depleted stem cell transplant. The receptors here all came from a male patient aged 2-10 years who had a stem cell transplant for acute lymphoblastic leukemia, so the T cells may come from the graft donor.

The sample holds a few counts of this clonotype. The gene calls are TRBV28 and TRBJ2-3; 9 positions agree with TRBD1. With 1 base clipped from V and 3 bases from J, the junction kept 8 bases outside the gene matches. Germline V gene data show CDR1 as MDHEN and CDR2 as SYDVKM. The CDR3 has 17 amino acids. CDR3 coding DNA: TGTGCCAGCAGTTTATTACCGGGACAGGGTAGGACAGATACGCAGTATTTT. Its protein is CASSLLPGQGRTDTQYF.

This clonotype was picked up a small number of times. The rearrangement uses TRBV6-1 and TRBJ2-1; D possibly corresponds to TRBD2 (6 bases). The V end was cut by 5 bases, the J end by 8 bases, with 19 bases between. Germline V gives CDR1 MNHNS, CDR2 SASEGT. The CDR3 sequence is 15 residues long. The CDR3 loop is CASSLLAGRSDEQFF. DNA of the CDR3: TGTGCCAGCAGTCTCCTGGCGGGGAGATCGGATGAGCAGTTCTTC.

V gene TRBV12-3 or TRBV12-4 combines with J gene TRBJ2-3, with D possibly TRBD2 on 6 matching bases. The CDR3 is made up of 15 amino acids. The V end was cut by 3 bases, the J end by 2 bases, with 12 bases between. CDR3: CASSFWDLPTDTQYF. The CDR3 bases are TGTGCCAGCAGTTTTTGGGACTTACCCACAGATACGCAGTATTTT.

This chain connects TRBV12-3 or TRBV12-4 to TRBJ2-7; 15 bases are a match to TRBD2. CDR3 size: 18 residues. Unmatched junction bases numbered 19, after V lost 11 bases and J lost 5 bases. CDR3 sequence (DNA): TGTGCCCTCAGTTTATTCGGACTAGCGGGAGGGTGGGTGGACGAGCAGTACTTC. It yields the protein CALSLFGLAGGWVDEQYF.

This rearrangement joins TRBV7-8 to TRBJ2-7, with D possibly TRBD1 on 5 matching bases. This CDR3 comprises 13 residues. V was shortened by 8 bases and J by 3 bases, with 14 bases between the two germline ends. Germline CDR1 is SGHVS and CDR2 is FQNEAQ. The CDR3 DNA reads as TGTGCCAGCGGACATGGACAAATCTACGAGCAGTACTTC. Its translation: CASGHGQIYEQYF.

This chain links TRBV4-2 with TRBJ2-7; 13 bases agree with TRBD2. After removal of 0 bases from V and 0 bases from J, the junction contained 8 bases not matched to a gene. Germline-derived CDR1 and CDR2 are LGHNA and YNFKEQ. The CDR3 is made up of 19 amino acids. The CDR3 is CASSQDTSGRAWSSYEQYF. The DNA for the CDR3 is TGTGCCAGCAGCCAAGATACTAGCGGGAGGGCCTGGAGCTCCTACGAGCAGTACTTC.

V and J are TRBV18 and TRBJ2-6; unclear D gene. This CDR3 has 15 residues. V gave up 2 bases and J gave up 0 bases, with 5 bases separating them. Germline assignment: CDR1 KGHSH and CDR2 LQKENI. The CDR3 nucleotides read TGTGCCAGCTCACCATACAACTCTGGGGCCAACGTCCTGACTTTC. Its protein product is CASSPYNSGANVLTF.

The chain uses TRBV5-1 and TRBJ2-7; D possibly corresponds to TRBD2 (7 bases). The CDR3 contains 15 residues. The germline V gene has CDR1 SGHRS and CDR2 YFSETQ. V lost 0 bases, J lost 7 bases, and 17 bases lay in between. This chain's CDR3 is CASSLAGGRREEQYF. The CDR3 coding sequence is TGCGCCAGCAGCTTGGCGGGGGGCCGGCGTGAAGAGCAGTACTTC.

There are a few counts of this clonotype. The chain uses TRBV10-2 and TRBJ2-7; TRBD2 agrees at 9 bases. CDR3 length: 16 amino acids. V shed 6 bases, J shed 4 bases, and the junction held 13 bases outside the gene matches. In germline, CDR1 is WSHSY, CDR2 SAAADI. DNA for the CDR3: TGCGCCAGCAGCCCGAACGCTGGGCTAGCGGGATACGAGCAGTACTTC. Translation gives CASSPNAGLAGYEQYF.

J is TRBJ2-7 and V is TRBV7-2; 11 bases align to TRBD2. The CDR3 extends over 13 amino acids. Per germline, CDR1 SGHTA and CDR2 FQGNSA. Trimming removed 4 bases from V and 7 bases from J; junction bases left unmatched: 3. This chain's CDR3 is CASSSLAGGEQYF. CDR3 bases: TGTGCCAGCAGCTCCTTAGCGGGGGGGGAGCAGTACTTC.

This clonotype was seen at least ten times. A junction boundary mismatches the germline segment, possibly from a read error. The chain carries TRBV12-3 or TRBV12-4 and TRBJ2-7; possibly TRBD2 for D (5 bases). This CDR3 region has 12 residues. The CDR3 reads CASSLGSYEQYF. As DNA, the CDR3 is TGCGCCAGCAGCTTGGGGAGCTACGAGCAGTACTTC.

This chain links TRBV9 with TRBJ2-1, with D possibly matching TRBD2 (6 bases). Germline V gene lookup returns CDR1 SGDLS and CDR2 YYNGEE. The CDR3 has 15 amino acids. V was clipped by 1 base and J by 2 bases, with 10 bases between them. The CDR3 bases are TGTGCCAGCAGCGTACGGGAGAACCCCTACAATGAGCAGTTCTTC. It yields the protein CASSVRENPYNEQFF.

V and J are TRBV4-2 and TRBJ2-1, with 11 nucleotides matching TRBD2. The CDR3 runs to 16 residues. CDR1 LGHNA and CDR2 YNFKEQ come from the germline V gene. Trimming cost V 6 bases and J 4 bases; bases outside gene matches: 8. CDR3 sequence (DNA): TGTGCCAGCAGTCCTAGCGGGAGGCTGTCGTACAATGAGCAGTTCTTC. Protein product: CASSPSGRLSYNEQFF.

The V gene is TRBV28, the J gene TRBJ1-5; D unresolved. The germline V and J ends were trimmed by 6 bases and 6 bases, with 12 bases remaining between them. The length of the CDR3 is 13 residues. Germline V CDR1 and CDR2: MDHEN, SYDVKM. CDR3 coding DNA: TGTGCCAGCAGGCCGGACCAGGTTCAGCCCCAGCATTTT. This translates into CASRPDQVQPQHF. Based on the CDR3 plus reference TRBV28 and TRBJ1-5, the full variable domain is DVKVTQSSRYLVKRTGEKVFLECVQDMDHENMFWYRQDPGLGLRLIYFSYDVKMKEKGDIPEGYSVSREKKERFSLILESASTNQTSMYLCASRPDQVQPQHFGDGTRLSIL.

This clonotype has at least ten counts. This chain joins TRBV6-2 or TRBV6-3 and TRBJ2-1, with no clear D. CDR3 size: 14 residues. Per the germline V gene, CDR1 is MNHEY and CDR2 is SVGEGT. The ends were cut back, 7 bases at V and 0 bases at J, with 10 bases in the middle. CDR3 bases: TGTGCCAGCAAGGGCGGCAACTCCTACAATGAGCAGTTCTTC. Amino acids: CASKGGNSYNEQFF.